This T cell receptor (beta chain) was captured in a study of vaccination and CD4 T cells after COVID-19. There are 14 residues in the CDR3. The V gene lost 6 bases and the J gene lost 0 bases, with 9 bases spanning the gap. CDR1 is LNHDA, CDR2 SQIVND, per germline (reference sequence). To note about this clonotype: The antigen remains unidentified.

At the Johns Hopkins FTIC core, DNA taken from cultured CD4+ T cells was sequenced by way of the Oncomine TCR Beta short-read assay. TCRdb fed the PCR reads into MiXCR, producing one record per CDR3 protein. The profile covers 15,000 to 20,000 distinct CDR3 sequences, with 35% to 45% appearing a single time and roughly 24% taken by the ten largest. Noted treatment: roughly 11-day PBMC culture with coronavirus spike peptide pools or control peptides (ViraFEST assay). J is TRBJ2-1 and V is TRBV19; D is unresolved. The specimen was CD4+ T cells from blood, cultured in vitro, collected before SARS-CoV-2 vaccination. The receptor was derived from a human donor who received a COVID-19 vaccine. The DNA for the CDR3 is TGTGCCAGTAGCGACGCCTACTCCTACAATGAGCAGTTCTTC. Protein product: CASSDAYSYNEQFF.